This T cell receptor (beta chain) derives from a study of monozygotic twins with inflammatory bowel disease. An approximately 2.7 ml blood sample was drawn per donor. Total RNA, at roughly 3,700 ng, went into every TCR library. With the 5' RACE reads reprocessed, TCRdb shows one record per CDR3 protein and no DNA. The sample totals a few hundred thousand distinct CDR3 sequences. Study-wide findings and caveats: Findings did not support one strong IBD-associated signal or clonotype. Diversity of TCRbeta measured by inverse Simpson was lower in IBD patients than in healthy co-twins.

In the case of this clonotype: The antigen remains unidentified.

The V gene's germline CDR1 is MGHRA and CDR2 YSYEKL. This CDR3 comprises 17 residues. The chain recombines TRBV4-1 with TRBJ2-7; the D gene TCRdb calls, TRBD1, cannot be checked with no DNA. The source material was blood. This sequence originates from a human donor with ulcerative colitis or Crohn's disease, or a healthy co-twin of an affected twin (not recorded which). The CDR3 loop is CASSQERDRGFIYEQYF.